Listed here is a single TCR beta chain. Germline V gives CDR1 SGHNT, CDR2 YYREEE (reference sequence). The CDR3 has 15 residues. The junction had 4 bases not matched to a gene; V was cut back by 1 base and J by 4 bases. The sample originates from a study of blood T cell repertoires in COVID-19. Study context: Collection of acute and convalescent COVID-19 samples took place in the United States, Italy and Spain. T cells, B-cell-depleted T cells, or PBMCs provided the cDNA or gDNA that served as material.

In the study's own analysis: Cell counts per sample came from amplifying reference gene primers. Generated by immunoSEQ multiplex PCR, the TCRdb table keeps only in-frame clones and is missing some. For V, J and clone size, that table is used; D and trimming come from the DNA. The sample lists 250,000 to 300,000 clones; roughly nine tenths were seen once. The receptor was isolated from a woman in her thirties with COVID-19, enrolled during active disease. The sequencing input was peripheral blood. This chain joins TRBV5-4 and TRBJ2-5; 10 nucleotides agree with TRBD2. The CDR3 loop reads CASSLRAGGRETQYF. CDR3 nucleotides: TGTGCCAGCAGCTTGAGAGCGGGAGGGCGAGAGACCCAGTACTTC.